This TCR beta chain was obtained from a study of shared clonotypes between healthy human individuals (TCRdb year 2020). Concerning the study at large: The cohort included a few men and two women between 18 and 49 years of age. Libraries were prepared and TCR repertoires were sequenced by different laboratories using diverse techniques, in order to increase sequencing depth and limit assay-specific biases. To estimate repertoire size and how much clonotype sharing occurs between individuals, the study deeply sequenced the blood TCR repertoires of roughly 5 healthy adults. Each donor's leukapheresis produced roughly between about 0.8 and 10 billion PBMCs. For each donor, CD4 naive and CD4 memory were each run on three plates, CD8 naive on two plates, and CD8 memory on one plate. Study-level results and caveats: Higher generation probabilities were observed for clonotypes shared by all four sorted-subset donors than for non-shared clonotypes. Because the study included only a small number of donors, the genetic and exposure-history diversity represented was limited. Rarefaction of sorted-subset datasets indicated incomplete sequencing despite the large sequencing depth. Larger estimated clonotype richness was generally found for naive subsets than for memory subsets. Sampling was restricted to blood, and TCR repertoires in tissue are likely to differ from TCR repertoires in blood. Pairwise subsampling indicated that sequencing depth was expected to affect the degree of clonotype sharing among donors. About 4.5% of naive CD4, around 3.6% of naive CD8, 2.3% of memory CD4, and around 0.42% of memory CD8 clonotypes were shared across several donors.

The trim is 5 bases for V and 5 bases for J, with a gap of 10 bases between the germline ends. The CDR3 starts with the cysteine, ends with the phenylalanine, and has 12 residues. Of all the DNA, just the CDR3 is kept, 36 bases in frame from base 1. In the germline V gene (reference sequence), CDR1 corresponds to GTSNPN and CDR2 to SVGIG. As concerns this clone: Its antigen has not been determined. The record has no base qualities; no much larger clone is one base away.

Using the deep immunoSEQ assay, multiplex PCR amplified TCR CDR3 regions from genomic DNA. For each cell subset, the extracted genomic DNA was distributed evenly across all wells of several immunoSEQ 96-well plates, and each plate served as one replicate. For sorted subsets, roughly 200 ng of genomic DNA, equivalent to tens of thousands of T cell genomes, went into each replicate PCR. The purified libraries were quantified using a Qubit 3.0 fluorometer, sized with a Bioanalyzer 2100, and then quantified again using the KAPA Library Quantification kit. Every immunoSEQ 96-well plate was sequenced on a separate single-read 150-cycle Illumina NextSeq 550 flow cell. The published analysis was carried out like this. Because the immunoSEQ output held only junctional sequences and lacked quality scores, the filtering could not match the filtering applied to full-length reads. Sequences were annotated with PyIR, a Python wrapper for IgBLAST v1.9, and V/J genes and CDR3 were assigned using IMGT germline references. Reads were filtered out if the reads had weak V/J assignments (E-value above 1e-6), no CDR3, stop codons, out-of-frame junctions, or ambiguous translated residues. V3J clonotypes were defined as sequences sharing an identical inferred V gene, J gene, and CDR3 amino acid sequence. The percentage overlap between two repertoires was calculated by dividing the number of shared unique clonotypes by the size of the smaller repertoire. Three approaches were used to assess repertoire richness: RTK rarefaction, the Chao1 estimator, and Recon v2.1 estimates of unobserved clonotypes. Generation probabilities were computed with OLGA for all TCRbeta clonotypes obtained by the gDNA method from several donors. TCRdb obtained this table from immuneACCESS and retained in-frame rearrangements with V and J assigned. These tables miss some clones; where compared with another copy, unresolved V genes account for less than half of the shortfall, and the remainder is unexplained. V and J calls and clone size are copied from that table; D and trimming were computed from the DNA. Present in this sample are under 2,500,000 clones, roughly 95% of which were seen just once. The top ten clonotypes cover 0.13% of the sample.

The donors were healthy, HIV-negative adults who had no recently reported acute infections or vaccinations. Every donor was a Caucasian adult residing in Nashville, Tennessee, USA. Magnetic negative selection was used to enrich CD4+ T cells, after which naive cells were positively selected on CD45RA and the negative fraction became the memory subset. After blood collection by leukapheresis, PBMCs were isolated using Ficoll-Histopaque density gradient centrifugation and then cryopreserved in the vapor phase of liquid nitrogen. Analytical flow cytometry was used to check the purity and quantity of each magnetically sorted T cell population. Genomic DNA was isolated from each sorted fraction and quantified by UV absorbance on a Nanodrop 2000c.

The material sequenced was naive CD4+ T cells sorted from blood. The cell subset or site label for this specimen denotes: CD45RA+ positively selected. This sequence uses TRBV30 and TRBJ1-3; TRBD1 is a possible D gene, resting on 5 matching bases. The receptor's source is a man younger than 35 in good health. CDR3 loop: CAWEGSRNTIYF. The DNA is TGTGCCTGGGAGGGGTCCCGAAACACCATATATTTT.